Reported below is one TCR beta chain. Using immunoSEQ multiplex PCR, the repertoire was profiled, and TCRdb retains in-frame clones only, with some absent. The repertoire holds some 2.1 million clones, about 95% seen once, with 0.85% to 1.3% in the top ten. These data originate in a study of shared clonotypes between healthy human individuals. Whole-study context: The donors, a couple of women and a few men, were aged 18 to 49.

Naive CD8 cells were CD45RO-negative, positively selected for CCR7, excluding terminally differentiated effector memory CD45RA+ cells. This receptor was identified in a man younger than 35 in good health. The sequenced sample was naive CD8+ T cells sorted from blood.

The CDR3 spells CASSSNSEPGPTYEQYF. CDR3 bases: TGTGCCAGCAGCTCAAACTCCGAACCGGGACCCACCTACGAGCAGTACTTC. The chain employs TRBV7-9 and TRBJ2-7; tentatively, D is TRBD1 or TRBD2 (5 bases each). Deletions cut 4 bases from V and 2 bases from J, with 21 bases between. Germline CDR1 reads SEHNR; CDR2 reads FQNEAQ (reference sequence). The CDR3 contains 17 residues.